The rows below give T cell receptor beta chains drawn from one sample of a study of blood T cells in healthy people across ages. Each CDR3 protein gets one entry after TCRdb re-called the 5' RACE reads with MiXCR. The profile shows hundreds of thousands of distinct CDR3 sequences, under 55% of them singletons. The source material was blood. These receptors were obtained from a man between 60 and 75 years old in good health. CDR3s include the opening cysteine and the closing phenylalanine or tryptophan. The D gene is left open where the match is weak.

TRBV29-1	TRBJ1-2	.	CSVDWGRVNGYTF
TRBV7-2	TRBJ2-2	.	CASSGRSRGAGELFF
TRBV7-9	TRBJ1-2	.	CASSLYGSALDYGYTF
TRBV6-2/TRBV6-3	TRBJ2-1	.	CASSYPRTRSPYNEQFF
TRBV20-1	TRBJ1-2	.	CSASIQEDNYGYTF
TRBV20-1	TRBJ2-5	TRBD2	CSASSGEETQYF
TRBV7-9	TRBJ1-1	.	CASSFGHLNTEAFF
TRBV7-6	TRBJ2-7	.	CASSPSFGPGEQYF
TRBV3-1	.	.	CASSQDPSFEQYF
TRBV7-9	TRBJ2-1	.	CASSRAGEGGNEQFF
TRBV20-1	TRBJ2-5	.	CSAFGTSNYNEQYF
TRBV29-1	TRBJ2-7	.	CSVAHGATYEQYF
TRBV29-1	TRBJ1-1	.	CSVEGSARNTEAFF
TRBV6-2/TRBV6-3	TRBJ2-6	.	CATALGGSGANVLTF
TRBV29-1	TRBJ2-7	TRBD2	CSVDSLADYEQYF
TRBV20-1	TRBJ2-7	.	CSARGGAGPYEQYF
TRBV4-1	TRBJ2-4	TRBD2	CASSLGEGNIQYF
TRBV20-1	TRBJ1-2	TRBD1	CRGTGGSANYGYTF
TRBV5-5	TRBJ1-1	.	CASSDTRGAYTKAFF
TRBV4-3	TRBJ2-5	TRBD2	CASSQRSAGTRNEETQYF
TRBV29-1	TRBJ2-1	.	CSVWGGPYNEQFF
TRBV10-2	TRBJ1-4	.	CASSDQSGINEKLFF
TRBV4-3	TRBJ2-3	.	CASSPGIPSTDTQYF
TRBV18	TRBJ1-6	.	CASSRGPSSGSPLHF
TRBV4-3	TRBJ1-4	.	CASSQEGRAGVYNEKLFF
TRBV7-9	TRBJ2-1	TRBD2	CAGSSGGVGEQFF
TRBV10-3	TRBJ1-2	TRBD1	CAISATGGTNYGYTF
TRBV30	.	.	CAWSNRVRYEQYF
TRBV18	TRBJ1-4	.	CASSGGQNEKLFF
TRBV7-8	TRBJ1-6	.	CASSLSRLGSPLHF
TRBV6-5	TRBJ2-7	.	CASSKGDISYEQYF
TRBV7-2	.	TRBD2	CASSLGRGGGETQYF
TRBV4-3	.	TRBD1	CASSQDDRGTYNEQYF
TRBV24-1	TRBJ2-1	.	CATSQRNEQFF
TRBV3-1	TRBJ2-7	.	CASSPGAAGSYEQYF
TRBV6-2/TRBV6-3	TRBJ1-2	TRBD1	CATTRDRGYGYTF
TRBV24-1	TRBJ2-2	.	CATRDGYGELFF
TRBV12-3/TRBV12-4	TRBJ2-5	.	CASSATGTSNEQYF
TRBV20-1	TRBJ1-5	.	CSARDGTPALGSNQPQHF
TRBV6-4	TRBJ2-1	.	CASSDSPGAYNEQFF
TRBV4-1	TRBJ2-7	.	CASSQVFSYEQYF
TRBV6-2/TRBV6-3	TRBJ2-3	TRBD2	CASSSLGRGRVADTQYF
TRBV25-1	TRBJ2-2	TRBD2	CASRAGGRTGELFF
TRBV6-5	TRBJ2-3	.	CASSGAGVRDTQYF
TRBV6-6	TRBJ1-1	TRBD1	CASSPNRGATEAFF
TRBV27	TRBJ2-3	TRBD2	CASGRLAGGSTDTQYF
TRBV5-1	.	.	CASSASGGLHEQYF
TRBV20-1	TRBJ1-1	TRBD1	CSARGDRANTEAFF
TRBV15	TRBJ2-4	.	CATSGDGPLVQYF
TRBV2	TRBJ2-1	TRBD2	CASSATSGGGFNEQFF
TRBV20-1	TRBJ1-4	.	CSASSATNEKLFF
TRBV19	.	TRBD2	CASSIRATSGGAWETQYF
TRBV4-3	TRBJ2-5	.	CASSQEASAYETQYF
TRBV2	.	.	CASNPGAGETQYF